This T cell receptor beta chain was sequenced during a study of blood T cell repertoires in COVID-19. CDR1 is LGHDT and CDR2 is YNNKEL in the germline V gene (reference sequence). Trimming took 1 base from V and 7 from J, leaving 13 bases between them. The CDR3 is 14 amino acids. Profiled with immunoSEQ multiplex PCR; TCRdb holds only in-frame clones, not every one. The repertoire holds 200,000 to 250,000 clones, with approximately 82% as singletons. The receptor was derived from a woman over 75 with acute or convalescent COVID-19. The chain links TRBV3-1 (or the pseudogene TRBV3-2) to TRBJ1-2, with unresolved D. The sequencing input was peripheral blood. CDR3 coding DNA: TGTGCCAGCAGCCAAGGAGCGCAGTTAGTTGGCTACACCTTC. Protein sequence: CASSQGAQLVGYTF.